This T cell receptor (beta chain) emerged from a study of siplizumab effects on memory and regulatory T cells. Notes on the study in general: The alloresponse seemed to draw substantially on naive T cells, which appeared more diverse than memory cells.

The CDR3 contains 14 residues. In germline, CDR1 is SGHRS, CDR2 YFSETQ. The V end was cut by 3 bases, the J end by 2 bases, with 10 bases between. The protocol was immunoSEQ multiplex PCR, while the TCRdb copy is restricted to in-frame clones and leaves out a portion. This table has about 100,000 clones, about 90% appearing once. As for this clone: The antigen is undetermined.

This TCR came from a human donor in good health. The chain employs TRBV5-1 and TRBJ2-3, with unresolved D. Sequencing used CD4+ T cells sorted from blood. The CDR3 reads CASSSAPTTDTQYF. The CDR3 DNA reads TGCGCCAGCAGCTCCGCGCCTACCACAGATACGCAGTATTTT.